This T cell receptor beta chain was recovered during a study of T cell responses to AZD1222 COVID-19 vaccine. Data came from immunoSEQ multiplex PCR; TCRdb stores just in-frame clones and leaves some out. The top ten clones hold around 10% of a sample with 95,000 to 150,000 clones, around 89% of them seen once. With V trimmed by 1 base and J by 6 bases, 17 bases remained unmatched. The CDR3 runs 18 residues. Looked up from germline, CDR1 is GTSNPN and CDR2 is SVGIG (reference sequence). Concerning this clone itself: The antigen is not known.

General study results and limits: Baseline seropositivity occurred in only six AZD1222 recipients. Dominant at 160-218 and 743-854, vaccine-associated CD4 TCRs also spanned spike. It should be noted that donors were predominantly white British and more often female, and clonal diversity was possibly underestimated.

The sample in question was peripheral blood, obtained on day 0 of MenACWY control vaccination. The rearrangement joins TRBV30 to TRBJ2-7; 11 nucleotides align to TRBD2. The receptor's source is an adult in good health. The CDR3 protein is CAWSGRTSGSNARGEQYF. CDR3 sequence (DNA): TGTGCCTGGAGTGGAAGGACTAGCGGGTCCAATGCCCGGGGCGAGCAGTACTTC.